These T cell receptor beta chains were read from a single sample in a study of blood T cell repertoires in COVID-19. Assay: immunoSEQ multiplex PCR; the TCRdb copy retains only in-frame clones and omits some. The data contain some 20,000 clones, 88% of them singletons. Sample: peripheral blood. Receptors were obtained from a human donor in a cohort sampled during active COVID-19. Both conserved end residues are part of each CDR3. Each record gives: clone size, V gene, J gene, D gene, CDR3 protein, CDR3 DNA. A D gene is named only where the DNA matches it firmly. Clone size, where shown, is once, few, many, or a class for clones that have expanded.

.	TRBV3-1/TRBV3-2	TRBJ2-3	.	CASSRDILLKTDTQYF	TGTGCCAGCAGCCGGGACATCCTCCTAAAAACAGATACGCAGTATTTT
.	TRBV6-5	TRBJ2-7	.	CASSRGVSYEQYF	TGTGCCAGCAGCCGGGGAGTATCCTACGAGCAGTACTTC
.	TRBV18	TRBJ2-3	TRBD2	CASSPRTSGSTDTQYF	TGTGCCAGCTCACCACGGACTAGCGGAAGCACAGATACGCAGTATTTT
.	TRBV7-7	TRBJ2-1	TRBD2	CASSLAGGPRDEQFF	TGTGCCAGCAGCCTAGCGGGGGGGCCTCGCGATGAGCAGTTCTTC
.	TRBV5-4	TRBJ2-7	.	CASSLGQGLYEQYF	TGTGCCAGCAGCTTGGGTCAGGGGTTGTACGAGCAGTACTTC
.	TRBV7-2	TRBJ2-7	.	CASSPPQGKGIYEQYF	TGTGCCAGCAGCCCGCCTCAAGGAAAGGGGATCTACGAGCAGTACTTC
.	TRBV4-1	TRBJ1-2	.	CASSQELAALFGYTF	TGCGCCAGCAGCCAAGAATTGGCGGCCCTCTTCGGCTACACCTTC
few	TRBV7-6	TRBJ2-1	TRBD1	CASSSYRGYEQFF	TGTGCCAGCAGCTCATACAGGGGATACGAGCAGTTCTTC
.	TRBV30	TRBJ2-1	.	CALLPGIEYNEQFF	TGTGCGCTACTACCTGGAATAGAGTACAATGAGCAGTTCTTC
.	TRBV3-1/TRBV3-2	TRBJ1-5	.	CASSQGGYNQPQHF	TGTGCCAGCAGCCAAGGCGGGTACAATCAGCCCCAGCATTTT
.	TRBV27	TRBJ2-1	.	CASSLTWEALDGQFF	TGTGCCAGCAGTTTGACTTGGGAGGCCCTGGACGGGCAGTTCTTC
few	TRBV27	TRBJ1-2	TRBD1	CASSSYSGGSGGYTF	TGTGCCAGCAGTTCCTACTCAGGGGGTAGTGGTGGCTACACCTTC
few	TRBV6-5	TRBJ2-7	.	CASRTHEQYF	TGTGCCAGCAGAACACACGAGCAGTACTTC
.	TRBV3-1/TRBV3-2	TRBJ1-1	.	CASSHQQGHTEAFF	TGTGCCAGCAGCCACCAACAGGGTCACACTGAAGCTTTCTTT
once	TRBV6-4	TRBJ2-2	TRBD1	CASGRTGRTGELFF	TGTGCCAGCGGAAGGACAGGTCGCACCGGGGAGCTGTTTTTT
few	TRBV4-1	TRBJ1-3	.	CASSQDPGISGNTIYF	TGCGCCAGCAGCCAAGATCCAGGCATCTCTGGAAACACCATATATTTT
.	TRBV21-1	TRBJ2-1	.	CASSNRDNEQFF	TGTGCCAGCAGCAACCGGGACAATGAGCAGTTCTTC
.	TRBV5-1	TRBJ2-1	.	CASSLLWFRVAKEVYNEQFF	TGCGCCAGCAGCTTGTTGTGGTTTAGGGTAGCGAAGGAGGTCTACAATGAGCAGTTCTTC
.	TRBV5-6	TRBJ1-5	.	CASSLGQINQPQHF	TGTGCCAGCAGCTTGGGGCAGATCAATCAGCCCCAGCATTTT
.	TRBV5-1	TRBJ2-1	TRBD2	CASSPGLAANEQFF	TGCGCCAGCAGCCCGGGACTAGCCGCTAATGAGCAGTTCTTC
.	TRBV19	TRBJ2-5	TRBD2	CASSMGLIAGGRETQYF	TGTGCCAGTAGTATGGGTTTGATAGCGGGGGGCAGAGAGACCCAGTACTTC
.	TRBV7-9	TRBJ1-2	.	CASSLRGTGEGYTF	TGTGCCAGCAGCTTAAGGGGCACAGGCGAGGGCTACACCTTC
.	TRBV30	TRBJ2-5	TRBD2	CAWSRTRVETQYF	TGTGCCTGGAGTAGGACTAGGGTGGAGACCCAGTACTTC
medium-sized	TRBV18	TRBJ1-3	.	CASSLDITGNTIYF	TGTGCCAGCTCACTAGACATCACTGGAAACACCATATATTTT
.	TRBV13	TRBJ2-1	.	CASSLDLASYNEQFF	TGTGCCAGCAGCTTAGACCTAGCTTCCTACAATGAGCAGTTCTTC
.	TRBV2	TRBJ1-6	TRBD1	CATGTVNSPLHF	TGTGCCACCGGGACAGTAAATTCACCCCTCCACTTT
.	TRBV19	TRBJ2-1	.	CASRSRGSYNEQFF	TGTGCCAGTAGGTCGCGGGGCTCCTACAATGAGCAGTTCTTC
.	TRBV2	TRBJ2-7	.	CASSHPGDISGEQYF	TGTGCCAGCAGTCACCCAGGGGATATTAGTGGCGAGCAGTACTTC
.	TRBV2	TRBJ1-2	.	CASTRSYGYTF	TGTGCCAGCACCAGATCCTATGGCTACACCTTC
.	TRBV5-4	TRBJ2-5	TRBD2	CASSDSSGGAWETQYF	TGTGCCAGCAGCGACTCTAGCGGGGGGGCCTGGGAGACCCAGTACTTC
.	TRBV5-4	TRBJ2-2	.	CASSLDSPANTGELFF	TGTGCCAGCAGTCTGGACAGCCCCGCGAACACCGGGGAGCTGTTTTTT
.	TRBV11-2	TRBJ1-1	TRBD1	CASSLWTGRGQGITEAFF	TGTGCCAGCAGCTTATGGACGGGACGGGGACAGGGGATCACTGAAGCTTTCTTT
.	TRBV9	TRBJ2-7	TRBD1	CASSSGQGADEQYF	TGTGCCAGCAGCTCTGGACAGGGGGCCGACGAGCAGTACTTC
.	TRBV18	TRBJ1-2	TRBD1	CASSLSLQGVDYGYTF	TGTGCCAGCTCGCTCTCGTTGCAGGGGGTGGACTATGGCTACACCTTC
.	TRBV6-5	TRBJ1-6	.	CASSYLGQLTLHF	TGTGCCAGCAGTTACTTAGGACAGTTAACCCTCCACTTT
once	TRBV5-6	TRBJ2-5	TRBD2	CASSLTRTSGTQETQYF	TGTGCCAGCAGCTTGACGAGGACTAGCGGGACCCAAGAGACCCAGTACTTC
.	TRBV6-2/TRBV6-3	TRBJ2-7	.	CASSGSGEGAYEQYF	TGTGCCAGCAGTGGATCAGGGGAGGGGGCCTACGAGCAGTACTTC
.	TRBV10-3	TRBJ1-1	.	CAISERRQESTEAFF	TGTGCCATCAGTGAGCGAAGACAGGAGAGCACTGAAGCTTTCTTT
.	TRBV19	TRBJ2-3	TRBD1	CASRTGQTSTDTQYF	TGTGCCAGTAGAACGGGACAGACTAGCACAGATACGCAGTATTTT
.	TRBV7-6	TRBJ2-1	.	CASRDSFYNEQFF	TGTGCCAGCAGGGACAGTTTCTACAATGAGCAGTTCTTC
.	TRBV4-1	TRBJ1-2	.	CASSQELSSGGDGYTF	TGCGCCAGCAGCCAGGAACTATCATCCGGGGGTGATGGCTACACCTTC
.	TRBV11-3	TRBJ2-2	.	CASSLGGGRMAGELFF	TGTGCCAGCAGCTTAGGAGGGGGTAGAATGGCCGGGGAGCTGTTTTTT
.	TRBV11-2	TRBJ2-5	TRBD1	CASSQLDRGRAETQYF	TGTGCCAGCAGCCAATTAGACAGGGGACGGGCAGAGACCCAGTACTTC
.	TRBV4-2	TRBJ2-2	.	CASQASPNTGELFF	TGTGCCAGCCAAGCGAGTCCGAACACCGGGGAGCTGTTTTTT
.	TRBV27	TRBJ1-2	.	CASSYSPLYGYTF	TGTGCCAGCAGTTATAGTCCCCTTTACGGCTACACCTTC
medium-sized	TRBV2	TRBJ2-4	TRBD1	CASSTDRGRDIQYF	TGTGCCAGCAGTACTGACAGGGGCCGGGACATTCAGTACTTC
few	TRBV5-1	TRBJ1-5	TRBD1	CASSLATGGNQPQHF	TGCGCCAGCAGCTTGGCCACAGGGGGCAATCAGCCCCAGCATTTT
.	TRBV19	TRBJ2-1	.	CASSISLSEAASFLNNEQFF	TGTGCCAGTAGTATAAGCTTATCGGAAGCGGCTTCATTCCTAAACAATGAGCAGTTCTTC
once	TRBV4-1	TRBJ2-3	TRBD2	CASSRINSGVADTQYF	TGCGCCAGCAGCCGAATAAATAGCGGGGTGGCAGATACGCAGTATTTT
.	TRBV7-6	TRBJ2-7	TRBD2	CASSFRAGGPSEQYF	TGTGCCAGCAGCTTCCGAGCGGGGGGGCCCTCCGAGCAGTACTTC
.	TRBV6-6	TRBJ1-2	TRBD1	CASSSRQGLWGYTF	TGTGCCAGCAGCTCGAGACAGGGCCTATGGGGCTACACCTTC
.	TRBV6-5	TRBJ2-7	.	CATHMSYEQYF	TGTGCCACTCATATGAGCTACGAGCAGTACTTC
.	TRBV2	TRBJ1-2	.	CASGYSPNYGYTF	TGTGCCAGCGGGTACAGTCCTAACTATGGCTACACCTTC
.	TRBV19	TRBJ1-2	.	CASSPFAGIQAGYTF	TGTGCCAGTAGCCCTTTCGCAGGGATCCAGGCTGGCTACACCTTC
once	TRBV28	TRBJ1-5	.	CASSFRSGNQPQHF	TGTGCCAGCAGTTTTAGGTCGGGGAATCAGCCCCAGCATTTT
.	TRBV30	TRBJ1-4	.	CAWSVGGAPTTNEKLFF	TGTGCCTGGAGTGTAGGGGGTGCCCCTACAACTAATGAAAAACTGTTTTTT
.	TRBV7-9	TRBJ2-1	TRBD1	CASSSLGTGGNNEQFF	TGTGCCAGCAGCTCCCTGGGGACAGGGGGTAACAATGAGCAGTTCTTC
.	TRBV7-8	TRBJ1-1	TRBD1	CASSVDRGGTEAFF	TGTGCCAGCAGCGTGGACAGGGGCGGCACTGAAGCTTTCTTT